This TCR beta chain was captured by sequencing in a study of control samples from healthy donors and cancer patients. Measured with immunoSEQ multiplex PCR; TCRdb has only the in-frame clones, and not every one. The data contain about 160,000 clones, approximately 93% of them singletons. Germline V lookup: CDR1 KGHDR, CDR2 SFDVKD. CDR3 length: 14 residues. Trimming pared 8 bases from V and 2 bases from J, leaving 13 bases between. Sequencing was done on a sample of blood. V and J are TRBV24-1 and TRBJ2-3; D not resolved. The sequence came from a man younger than 35 in good health. CDR3 in amino acids: CATTSGDNTDTQYF. In nucleotides, the CDR3 is TGTGCCACCACTTCTGGGGATAACACAGATACGCAGTATTTT.